The 10 T cell receptor beta chains below come from one sample, sequenced in a study of T cell repertoires in cytomegalovirus infection. MiXCR was run by TCRdb on the reads, yielding one entry per CDR3 protein. Of under 200,000 distinct CDR3 sequences in the sample, roughly 9.8% were seen once. The sample consisted of PBMCs. Every receptor here comes from a human donor in good health (CMV status not recorded). Some clones in this sample may be carry-over from other donors' samples.

This clonotype has a count of ten or more. This chain uses TRBV7-2 with TRBJ2-1; 13 nucleotides agree with TRBD2. CDR1 and CDR2 from the germline V gene are SGHTA and FQGNSA. The CDR3 has 15 amino acids. Trimming took 5 bases from V and 9 from J; bases not matched to a gene: 7. The CDR3 region is CASSRTSGGEGEQFF. DNA for the CDR3: TGTGCCAGCAGCCGGACTAGCGGGGGTGAGGGTGAGCAGTTCTTC.

The rearrangement joins TRBV27 to TRBJ2-1; 11 bases agree with TRBD2. CDR3 length: 16 amino acids. Germline V gene sequence: CDR1 MNHEY, CDR2 SMNVEV (reference sequence). V was pared by 0 bases and J by 3 bases, with 1 base of the junction left unmatched. This CDR3 reads CASSLSGTSGYNEQFF. The CDR3 nucleotides are TGTGCCAGCAGTTTATCGGGGACTAGCGGCTACAATGAGCAGTTCTTC.

This clonotype was counted ten times or more. This sequence joins TRBV7-2 and TRBJ2-7; a possible D gene is TRBD2 (6 bases). CDR1 SGHTA and CDR2 FQGNSA come from the germline V gene. This CDR3 is built from 14 residues. V lost 5 bases to trimming and J lost 1 base, with 12 bases between them. CDR3 nucleotide sequence: TGTGCCAGCAGCGGAAGGGACTTTTCCTACGAGCAGTACTTC. Translating it yields CASSGRDFSYEQYF.

This clonotype was seen many times. The rearrangement links TRBV28 to TRBJ1-1, with D maybe TRBD1 (5 bases). The CDR3 covers 15 residues. The germline CDR1 and CDR2 sequences are MDHEN and SYDVKM. Trimming removed 6 bases at V and 1 base at J, with 15 bases between. The CDR3 region has the DNA TGTGCCAGCAGACCCCCAGGGAGTCGGAACACTGAAGCTTTCTTT. Encoded protein: CASRPPGSRNTEAFF.

This clonotype was counted at least ten times. This rearrangement joins TRBV7-2 to TRBJ2-5; 8 bases agree with TRBD1. With V trimmed by 1 base and J by 5 bases, 9 bases remained unmatched. The CDR3 totals 16 residues. Germline V lookup: CDR1 SGHTA, CDR2 FQGNSA. Here the CDR3 reads CASSLVGARGPETQYF. For the CDR3, the DNA is TGTGCCAGCAGCTTAGTAGGGGCCAGGGGGCCTGAGACCCAGTACTTC. Drawing the rest from reference TRBV7-2 and TRBJ2-5, the complete variable domain is GAGVSQSPSNKVTEKGKDVELRCDPISGHTALYWYRQSLGQGLEFLIYFQGNSAPDKSGLPSDRFSAERTGGSVSTLTIQRTQQEDSAVYLCASSLVGARGPETQYFGPGTRLLVL.

Many counts were recorded for this clonotype. The rearrangement uses TRBV7-2 and TRBJ2-7, with unresolved D. The length of the CDR3 is 15 residues. Germline-derived CDR1 and CDR2 are SGHTA and FQGNSA. The V end lost 2 bases, the J end lost 1 base, and 12 bases lay between the germline ends. The CDR3 loop reads CASSLYPSVSYEQYF. The CDR3 DNA reads TGTGCCAGCAGCTTATACCCTAGTGTTTCCTACGAGCAGTACTTC. The whole variable domain, remainder taken from reference TRBV7-2 and TRBJ2-7, is GAGVSQSPSNKVTEKGKDVELRCDPISGHTALYWYRQSLGQGLEFLIYFQGNSAPDKSGLPSDRFSAERTGGSVSTLTIQRTQQEDSAVYLCASSLYPSVSYEQYFGPGTRLTVT.

The rearrangement uses TRBV19 and TRBJ2-1, with TRBD1 identical over 9 bases. The CDR3 contains 15 residues. The trim removed 6 bases at V and 14 bases at J, leaving 17 bases unmatched. CDR1 and CDR2 (germline): LNHDA, SQIVND (reference sequence). CDR3 in amino acids: CASSTNPGQGFWKFF. DNA for the CDR3: TGTGCCAGTAGCACAAATCCGGGACAGGGATTTTGGAAGTTCTTC.

This clonotype was observed at least ten times. This chain joins TRBV27 and TRBJ2-1; unclear D gene. The CDR3 has 13 residues. V was trimmed by 7 bases and J by 6 bases, leaving 13 bases between them. In germline, CDR1 is MNHEY, CDR2 SMNVEV (reference sequence). The CDR3 DNA reads TGTGCCAGCAACCCTAGTCATGGCAATGAGCAGTTCTTC. This codes for CASNPSHGNEQFF.

This clonotype was counted ten times or more. The chain employs TRBV5-6 and TRBJ2-2; D is uncertain. The CDR3 has 19 residues. Trimming removed 0 bases from V and 3 bases from J, with 21 bases in between. Looked up from germline, CDR1 is SGHDT and CDR2 is YYEEEE. CDR3 sequence: CASSLGVGIGLKHTGELFF. The CDR3 bases are TGTGCCAGCAGCTTGGGTGTGGGGATTGGGCTGAAACACACCGGGGAGCTGTTTTTT.

This clonotype has a handful of counts. The rearrangement uses TRBV12-3 or TRBV12-4 and TRBJ2-3, with no clear D. The CDR3 consists of 11 residues. V lost 3 bases, J lost 10 bases, and 8 bases lay in between. The CDR3 is CASSFMDAQYF. In DNA, the CDR3 is TGTGCCAGCAGTTTTATGGACGCGCAGTATTTT.